The 3 T cell receptor beta chains listed next were all sequenced from one sample in a study of shared clonotypes between healthy human individuals. Here immunoSEQ multiplex PCR was the method, and the copy in TCRdb shows in-frame clones only, minus some. This sample carries some 550,000 clones, less than 98% of them seen once, and the ten largest clones take 0.045% to 0.06%. The sequencing input was naive CD4+ T cells sorted from blood. Subset given: CD45RA+ positively selected. The source of these receptors is a woman between 25 and 40 years old in good health.

This clone was observed a single time. The chain employs TRBV19 and TRBJ1-3; D not certain. Per the germline V gene, CDR1 is LNHDA and CDR2 is SQIVND (reference sequence). Trimming took 3 bases from V and 1 from J, leaving 1 base between them. The CDR3 extends over 12 amino acids. The CDR3 DNA reads as TGTGCCAGTAGTATTTCTGGAAACACCATATATTTT. This sequence encodes CASSISGNTIYF.

This chain links TRBV7-9 with TRBJ2-5, with D possibly called TRBD1 or TRBD2 (5 bases each). Trimming left V 1 base short and J 2 bases short, with 11 bases between. The germline V gene has CDR1 SEHNR and CDR2 FQNEAQ (reference sequence). The CDR3 has 15 amino acids. The CDR3 bases are TGTGCCAGCAGCTTAGGAGGGGTCGGGCAAGAGACCCAGTACTTC. Translated, it gives CASSLGGVGQETQYF.

CDR3 coding DNA: TGTGCCAGCAGCCAAGGTGTATCGGCGCTCCAGGGGGACTACGAGCAGTACTTC. It translates to CASSQGVSALQGDYEQYF. The chain uses TRBV4-2 and TRBJ2-5; 7 bases map to TRBD1. The DNA end favors TRBJ2-7, so the J call may be wrong. The germline CDR1 and CDR2 sequences are LGHNA and YNFKEQ. This CDR3 spans 18 amino acids.